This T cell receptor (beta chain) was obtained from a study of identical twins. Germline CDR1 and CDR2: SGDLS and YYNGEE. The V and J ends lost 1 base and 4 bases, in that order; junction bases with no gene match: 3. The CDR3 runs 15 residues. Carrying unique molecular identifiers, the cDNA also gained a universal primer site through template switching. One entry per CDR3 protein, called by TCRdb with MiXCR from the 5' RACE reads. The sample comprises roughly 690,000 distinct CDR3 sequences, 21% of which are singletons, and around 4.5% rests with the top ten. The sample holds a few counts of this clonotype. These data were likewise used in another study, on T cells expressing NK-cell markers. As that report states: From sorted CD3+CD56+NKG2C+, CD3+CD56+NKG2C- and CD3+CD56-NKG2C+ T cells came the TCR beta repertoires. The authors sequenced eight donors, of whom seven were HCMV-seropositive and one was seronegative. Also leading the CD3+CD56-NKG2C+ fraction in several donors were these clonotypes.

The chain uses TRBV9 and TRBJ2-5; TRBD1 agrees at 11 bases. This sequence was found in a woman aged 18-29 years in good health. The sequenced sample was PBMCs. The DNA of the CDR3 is TGTGCCAGCAGCGTATCCGGGACAGGGGGAGAGACCCAGTACTTC. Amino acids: CASSVSGTGGETQYF.